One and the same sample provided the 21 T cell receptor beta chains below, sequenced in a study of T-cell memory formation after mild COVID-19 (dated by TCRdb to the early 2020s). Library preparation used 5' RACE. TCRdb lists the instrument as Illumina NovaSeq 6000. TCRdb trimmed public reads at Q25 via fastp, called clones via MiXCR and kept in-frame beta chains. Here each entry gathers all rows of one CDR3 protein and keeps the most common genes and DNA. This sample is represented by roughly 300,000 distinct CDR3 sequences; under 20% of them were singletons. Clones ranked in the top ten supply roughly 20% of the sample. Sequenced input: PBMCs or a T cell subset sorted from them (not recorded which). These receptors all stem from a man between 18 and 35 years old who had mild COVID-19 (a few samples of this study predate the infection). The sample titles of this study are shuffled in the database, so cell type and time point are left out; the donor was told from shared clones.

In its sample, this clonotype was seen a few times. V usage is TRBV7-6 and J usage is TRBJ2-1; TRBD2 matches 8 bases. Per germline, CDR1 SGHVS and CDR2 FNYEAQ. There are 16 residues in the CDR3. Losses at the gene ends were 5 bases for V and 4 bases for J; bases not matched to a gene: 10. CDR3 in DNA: TGTGCCAGCAGCCCGGTCGGGAGCGGGGGATACAATGAGCAGTTCTTC. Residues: CASSPVGSGGYNEQFF.

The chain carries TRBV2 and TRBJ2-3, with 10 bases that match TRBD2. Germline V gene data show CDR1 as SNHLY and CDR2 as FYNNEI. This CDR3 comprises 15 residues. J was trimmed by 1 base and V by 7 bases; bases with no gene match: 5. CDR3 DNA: TGTGCCAGCATTCGGACTAGCGGCCGCACAGATACGCAGTATTTT. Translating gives CASIRTSGRTDTQYF. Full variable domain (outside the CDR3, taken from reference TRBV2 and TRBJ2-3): EPEVTQTPSHQVTQMGQEVILRCVPISNHLYFYWYRQILGQKVEFLVSFYNNEISEKSEIFDDQFSVERPDGSNFTLKIRSTKLEDSAMYFCASIRTSGRTDTQYFGPGTRLTVL.

The CDR3 region is CASSLGQHF. The CDR3 region has the DNA TGTGCCAGCAGTCTGGGCCAGCATTTT. The V and J genes are TRBV27 and TRBJ1-5; no clear D gene. V shed 5 bases and J shed 12 bases, with 5 bases lying between them. The CDR3 runs 9 residues. Germline V CDR1 and CDR2: MNHEY, SMNVEV (reference sequence).

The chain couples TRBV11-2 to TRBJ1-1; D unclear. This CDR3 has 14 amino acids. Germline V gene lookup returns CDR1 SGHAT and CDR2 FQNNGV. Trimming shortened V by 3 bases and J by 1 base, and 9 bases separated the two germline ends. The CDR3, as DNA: TGTGCCAGCAGCTTGGTGGAGGGGAACACTGAAGCTTTCTTT. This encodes CASSLVEGNTEAFF.

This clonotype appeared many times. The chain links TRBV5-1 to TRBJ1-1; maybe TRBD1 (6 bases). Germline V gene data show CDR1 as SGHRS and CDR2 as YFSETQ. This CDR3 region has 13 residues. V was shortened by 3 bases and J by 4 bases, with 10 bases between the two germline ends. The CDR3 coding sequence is TGCGCCAGCAGCTCAGAGGGGGGCACTGAAGCTTTCTTT. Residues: CASSSEGGTEAFF.

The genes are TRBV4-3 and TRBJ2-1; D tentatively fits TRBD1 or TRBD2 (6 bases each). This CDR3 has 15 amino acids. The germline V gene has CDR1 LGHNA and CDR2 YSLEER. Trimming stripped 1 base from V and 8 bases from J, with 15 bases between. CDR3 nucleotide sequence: TGCGCCAGCAGCCAAGTAGGGGGGCTACAATATGAGCAGTTCTTC. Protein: CASSQVGGLQYEQFF.

The CDR3 here is CASRANNEKLFF. The CDR3 coding sequence is TGCGCCAGCAGGGCCAACAATGAAAAACTGTTTTTT. The chain employs TRBV5-1 and TRBJ1-4, with D hard to call. With 5 bases removed from V and 5 bases from J, the gap between germline ends came to 7 bases. CDR3 size: 12 residues. Germline CDR1 and CDR2: SGHRS and YFSETQ.

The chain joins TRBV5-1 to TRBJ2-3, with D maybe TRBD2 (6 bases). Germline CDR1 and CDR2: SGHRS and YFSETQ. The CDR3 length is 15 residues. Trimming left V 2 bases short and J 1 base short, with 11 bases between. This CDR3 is CASSFRDSGTDTQYF. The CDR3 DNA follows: TGCGCCAGCAGCTTCCGGGACTCAGGCACAGATACGCAGTATTTT.

CDR3 nucleotides: TGCGCCAGCAGCCAAGAAGGGGGGCACACCGGGGAGCTGTTTTTT. Translated: CASSQEGGHTGELFF. The V gene is TRBV4-1, the J gene TRBJ2-2; D could derive from TRBD1 or TRBD2 (6 bases each). V lost 0 bases and J lost 3, with 8 bases in between. Per germline, CDR1 MGHRA and CDR2 YSYEKL. This CDR3 is 15 amino acids long.

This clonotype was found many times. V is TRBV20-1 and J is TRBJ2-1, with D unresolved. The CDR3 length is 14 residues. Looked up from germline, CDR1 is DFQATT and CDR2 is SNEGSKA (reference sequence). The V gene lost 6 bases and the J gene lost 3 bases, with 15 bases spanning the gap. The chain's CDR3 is CSASSTFDYNEQFF. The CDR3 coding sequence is TGCAGTGCCTCGTCGACTTTCGACTACAATGAGCAGTTCTTC.

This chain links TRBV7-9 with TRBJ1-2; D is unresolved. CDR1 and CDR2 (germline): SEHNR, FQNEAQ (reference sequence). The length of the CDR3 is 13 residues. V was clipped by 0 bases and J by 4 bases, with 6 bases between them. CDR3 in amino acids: CASSLADGYGYTF. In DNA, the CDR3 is TGTGCCAGCAGCTTAGCGGACGGCTATGGCTACACCTTC.

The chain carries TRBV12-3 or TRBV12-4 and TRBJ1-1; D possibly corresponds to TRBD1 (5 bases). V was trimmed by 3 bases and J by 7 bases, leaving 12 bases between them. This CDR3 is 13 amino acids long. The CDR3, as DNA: TGTGCCAGCAGTTTTTCGGGGGAAAATGAAGCTTTCTTT. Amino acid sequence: CASSFSGENEAFF.

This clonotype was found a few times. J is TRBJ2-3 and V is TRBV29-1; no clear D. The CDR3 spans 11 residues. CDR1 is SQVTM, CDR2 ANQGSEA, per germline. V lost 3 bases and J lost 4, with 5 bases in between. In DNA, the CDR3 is TGCAGCGTTGACAGGTCAGATACGCAGTATTTT. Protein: CSVDRSDTQYF.

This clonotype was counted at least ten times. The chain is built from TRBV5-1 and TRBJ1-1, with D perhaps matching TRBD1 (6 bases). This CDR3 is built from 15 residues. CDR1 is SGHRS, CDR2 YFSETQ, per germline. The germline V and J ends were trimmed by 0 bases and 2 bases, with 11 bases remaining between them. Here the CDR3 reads CASSLAPGANTEAFF. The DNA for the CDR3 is TGCGCCAGCAGCTTGGCCCCAGGGGCTAACACTGAAGCTTTCTTT.

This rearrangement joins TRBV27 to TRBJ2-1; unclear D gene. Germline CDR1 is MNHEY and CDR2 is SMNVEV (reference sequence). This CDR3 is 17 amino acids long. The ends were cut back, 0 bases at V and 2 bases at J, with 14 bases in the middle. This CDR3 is CASSLSTPGHAYNEQFF. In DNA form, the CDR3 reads TGTGCCAGCAGTTTATCTACACCGGGTCATGCCTACAATGAGCAGTTCTTC.

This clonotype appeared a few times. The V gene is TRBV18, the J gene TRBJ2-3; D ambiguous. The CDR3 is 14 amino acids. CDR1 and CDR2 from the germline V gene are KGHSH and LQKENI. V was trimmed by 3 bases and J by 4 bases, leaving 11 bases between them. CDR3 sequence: CASSPQLGSDTQYF. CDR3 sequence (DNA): TGTGCCAGCTCACCCCAGCTGGGTTCAGATACGCAGTATTTT.

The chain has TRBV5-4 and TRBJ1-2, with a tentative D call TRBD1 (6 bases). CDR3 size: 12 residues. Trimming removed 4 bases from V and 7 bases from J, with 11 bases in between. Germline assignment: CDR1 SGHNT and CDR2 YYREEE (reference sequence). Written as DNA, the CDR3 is TGTGCCAGCAGCCTGACAGGCGCTGGCTACACCTTC. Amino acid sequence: CASSLTGAGYTF.

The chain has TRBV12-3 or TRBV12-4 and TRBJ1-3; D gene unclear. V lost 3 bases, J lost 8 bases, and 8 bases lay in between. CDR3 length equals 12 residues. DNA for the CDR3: TGTGCCAGCAGTTTGTTCCGTGACACCATATATTTT. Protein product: CASSLFRDTIYF.

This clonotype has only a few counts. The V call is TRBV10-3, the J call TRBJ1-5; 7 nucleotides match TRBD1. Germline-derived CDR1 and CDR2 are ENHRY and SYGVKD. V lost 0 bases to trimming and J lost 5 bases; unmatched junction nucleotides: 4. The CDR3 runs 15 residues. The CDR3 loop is CAISESIGQDQPQHF. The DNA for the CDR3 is TGTGCCATCAGTGAGTCGATAGGACAGGATCAGCCCCAGCATTTT.

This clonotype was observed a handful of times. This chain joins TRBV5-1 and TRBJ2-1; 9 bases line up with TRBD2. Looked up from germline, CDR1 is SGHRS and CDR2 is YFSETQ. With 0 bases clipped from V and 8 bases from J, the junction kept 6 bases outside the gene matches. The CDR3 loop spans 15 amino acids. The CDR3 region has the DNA TGCGCCAGCAGCTTGGGAGCGGGGGGTGGCGATGAGCAGTTCTTC. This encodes CASSLGAGGGDEQFF.

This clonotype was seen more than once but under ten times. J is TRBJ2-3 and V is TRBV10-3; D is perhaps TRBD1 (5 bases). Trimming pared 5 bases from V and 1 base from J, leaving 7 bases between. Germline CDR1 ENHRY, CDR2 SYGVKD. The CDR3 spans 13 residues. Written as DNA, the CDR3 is TGTGCCATCAGTTTCAGGGGCACAGATACGCAGTATTTT. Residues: CAISFRGTDTQYF.